One TCR beta chain is described in this entry. What it binds is unknown. CDR1 is SGHRS, CDR2 YFSETQ, per germline. V was pared by 0 bases and J by 8 bases, with 9 bases between. This CDR3 is 14 amino acids long. Clones were read by immunoSEQ multiplex PCR, and TCRdb kept only the in-frame ones, dropping some. The table lists 20,000 to 30,000 clones, more than 75% of them singletons. This record comes from a study of graft-versus-host responses after intestinal transplantation. This receptor was taken from a human donor who received an intestinal transplant. The V call is TRBV5-1, the J call TRBJ1-6; D remains ambiguous. Source: unstimulated CD4+ T cells sorted from spleen or lymph node cells, taken before intestinal transplant. The CDR3 region has the DNA TGCGCCAGCAGCTTGGGGCAGAGAGATTCACCCCTCCACTTT. This gives the protein CASSLGQRDSPLHF.